One sample yielded the 21 T cell receptor beta chains listed below, sequenced in a study of blood T cells in healthy people across ages. A second about 7 to 11 cycle PCR used barcoded and J-beta primers. TCRdb processed the 5' RACE reads anew with MiXCR; each CDR3 protein has one entry. The sample has more than 700,000 distinct CDR3 sequences, 53% seen once. The source material was blood. The receptors originated from a man at least 80 years old in good health.

This clonotype was counted a few times. The chain combines TRBV24-1 with TRBJ2-1, with D unresolved. The CDR3 is 19 residues long. Germline values: CDR1 KGHDR, CDR2 SFDVKD. V shed 0 bases and J shed 0 bases, with 17 bases lying between them. The CDR3 region has the DNA TGTGCCACCAGTGATTTGTTGTTAGCTTCACCCCGCTCCTACAATGAGCAGTTCTTC. Translated: CATSDLLLASPRSYNEQFF.

This clonotype was picked up a small number of times. The V call is TRBV6-5, the J call TRBJ1-2; maybe TRBD1 (5 bases). The CDR3 is made up of 12 amino acids. The germline V gene has CDR1 MNHEY and CDR2 SVGAGI. V was cut by 5 bases and J by 4 bases, with 8 bases left in between. DNA of the CDR3: TGTGCCAGCAGTAAAGGGGCCTATGGCTACACCTTC. This translates into CASSKGAYGYTF.

The chain uses TRBV29-1 and TRBJ2-5; D is ambiguous. Trimming cost V 5 bases and J 5 bases, with 12 bases left between them. This CDR3 region has 12 residues. From germline, CDR1 is SQVTM and CDR2 ANQGSEA. In DNA form, the CDR3 reads TGCAGCGTTAACCCGGCGGCGGAGACCCAGTACTTC. Encoded protein: CSVNPAAETQYF.

The chain links TRBV5-1 to TRBJ1-1; D remains unclear. Germline V lookup: CDR1 SGHRS, CDR2 YFSETQ. This CDR3 spans 14 amino acids. Trimming left V 0 bases short and J 8 bases short, with 14 bases between. The CDR3 bases are TGCGCCAGCAGCTTGGGAACATCGGGTGAGGAAGCTTTCTTT. The encoded protein is CASSLGTSGEEAFF. Filled out from reference TRBV5-1 and TRBJ1-1, the complete variable domain reads KAGVTQTPRYLIKTRGQQVTLSCSPISGHRSVSWYQQTPGQGLQFLFEYFSETQRNKGNFPGRFSGRQFSNSRSEMNVSTLELGDSALYLCASSLGTSGEEAFFGQGTRLTVV.

The chain links TRBV18 to TRBJ1-6; 9 nucleotides line up with TRBD1. Looked up from germline, CDR1 is KGHSH and CDR2 is LQKENI. The CDR3 is made up of 14 amino acids. V lost 3 bases to trimming and J lost 9 bases; unmatched junction nucleotides: 3. The CDR3 bases are TGTGCCAGCTCACCGGACAGGGGAATTTCACCCCTCCACTTT. It is translated as CASSPDRGISPLHF.

The chain is built from TRBV12-3 or TRBV12-4 and TRBJ2-5; D unclear. V was shortened by 3 bases and J by 0 bases, with 8 bases between the two germline ends. The CDR3 runs 14 residues. CDR3 in DNA: TGTGCCAGCAGTTTTGGCAGCAACCAAGAGACCCAGTACTTC. It specifies CASSFGSNQETQYF.

This clonotype was counted only a few times. This chain uses TRBV5-1 with TRBJ2-3, with a tentative D call TRBD2 (5 bases). Per germline, CDR1 SGHRS and CDR2 YFSETQ. The CDR3 is made up of 14 amino acids. V shed 2 bases and J shed 1 base, with 8 bases lying between them. DNA of the CDR3: TGCGCCAGCAGCTTTGGACTGCGCACAGATACGCAGTATTTT. Amino acid sequence: CASSFGLRTDTQYF. Drawing the rest from reference TRBV5-1 and TRBJ2-3, the complete variable domain is KAGVTQTPRYLIKTRGQQVTLSCSPISGHRSVSWYQQTPGQGLQFLFEYFSETQRNKGNFPGRFSGRQFSNSRSEMNVSTLELGDSALYLCASSFGLRTDTQYFGPGTRLTVL.

This rearrangement joins TRBV5-4 to TRBJ2-3; 10 bases line up with TRBD1. The trim removed 5 bases at V and 0 bases at J, leaving 9 bases unmatched. There are 17 residues in the CDR3. CDR1 and CDR2 (germline): SGHNT, YYREEE (reference sequence). The CDR3 DNA follows: TGTGCCAGCAGAAGGACAGGGGGGCAGGCTAGCACAGATACGCAGTATTTT. Encoded protein: CASRRTGGQASTDTQYF.

V gene TRBV27 combines with J gene TRBJ2-1; 11 nucleotides agree with TRBD2. The CDR3 extends over 15 amino acids. Trimming took 5 bases from V and 9 from J; bases not matched to a gene: 9. Germline lookup yields CDR1 MNHEY and CDR2 SMNVEV (reference sequence). The CDR3 coding sequence is TGTGCCAGCAGTCCTCACCGACTAGCGGGACGTGAGCAGTTCTTC. Amino acid sequence: CASSPHRLAGREQFF.

This clonotype was recorded a few times. The rearrangement joins TRBV19 to TRBJ2-2; D remains unclear. This CDR3 region has 11 residues. The germline gives CDR1 LNHDA, CDR2 SQIVND (reference sequence). V shed 6 bases and J shed 6 bases, with 5 bases lying between them. The CDR3: CASSPPGELFF. Written as DNA, the CDR3 is TGTGCCAGTAGCCCCCCCGGGGAGCTGTTTTTT.

This sequence joins TRBV7-3 and TRBJ2-2; the D gene is possibly TRBD1 (5 bases). The CDR3 is made up of 15 amino acids. Per germline, CDR1 SGHTA and CDR2 FQGTGA. V lost 5 bases to trimming and J lost 4 bases, with 14 bases between them. The CDR3 protein is CASSKNTGVTGELFF. The DNA for the CDR3 is TGTGCCAGCAGCAAAAATACAGGAGTCACCGGGGAGCTGTTTTTT.

Details on this clonotype: The junction differs from germline at one of its ends, possibly a read error. V usage is TRBV4-2 and J usage is TRBJ2-3; D might be TRBD1 or TRBD2, each matching 6 bases. CDR3 length: 13 amino acids. From germline, CDR1 is LGHNA and CDR2 YNFKEQ. The CDR3 loop reads CTSSEGGAGTQYF. CDR3 bases: TGTACCAGCAGTGAGGGGGGCGCGGGTACGCAGTATTTT.

V is TRBV20-1 and J is TRBJ2-3, with TRBD1 as a possible D gene (5 bases). V shed 6 bases and J shed 6 bases, with 10 bases lying between them. The CDR3 loop spans 11 amino acids. The germline gives CDR1 DFQATT, CDR2 SNEGSKA (reference sequence). For the CDR3, the DNA is TGCAGTGCGGGGCCCGGGGATACGCAGTATTTT. This sequence encodes CSAGPGDTQYF.

V is TRBV6-1 and J is TRBJ2-5, with 12 positions matching TRBD2. Germline V gives CDR1 MNHNS, CDR2 SASEGT. The ends lost 5 bases at V and 1 base at J; junction bases unmatched: 8. The CDR3 has 17 amino acids. CDR3 loop: CASSSLAGGLVQETQYF. Here the CDR3 DNA reads TGTGCCAGCAGTAGTCTAGCGGGAGGGCTTGTCCAAGAGACCCAGTACTTC.

This chain links TRBV14 with TRBJ2-1; D remains ambiguous. CDR1 and CDR2 from the germline V gene are SGHDN and FVKESK. The CDR3 extends over 12 amino acids. V was cut by 0 bases and J by 9 bases, with 6 bases left in between. CDR3 residues: CASSQDFLEQFF. The DNA for the CDR3 is TGTGCCAGCAGCCAAGATTTCCTTGAGCAGTTCTTC.

The chain employs TRBV7-2 and TRBJ1-1; D ambiguous. Looked up from germline, CDR1 is SGHTA and CDR2 is FQGNSA. V gave up 4 bases and J gave up 0 bases, with 12 bases separating them. The CDR3 consists of 15 residues. The CDR3 loop reads CASSSPTVMNTEAFF. CDR3 DNA sequence: TGTGCCAGCAGCTCCCCGACGGTCATGAACACTGAAGCTTTCTTT.

The V and J genes are TRBV7-2 and TRBJ2-3; D is uncertain. Germline V gives CDR1 SGHTA, CDR2 FQGNSA. The V gene lost 1 base and the J gene lost 2 bases, with 7 bases spanning the gap. CDR3 length equals 14 residues. The DNA for the CDR3 is TGTGCCAGCAGCTTAGTAGCATACACAGATACGCAGTATTTT. It codes for CASSLVAYTDTQYF. Full variable domain (missing parts from reference TRBV7-2 and TRBJ2-3): GAGVSQSPSNKVTEKGKDVELRCDPISGHTALYWYRQSLGQGLEFLIYFQGNSAPDKSGLPSDRFSAERTGGSVSTLTIQRTQQEDSAVYLCASSLVAYTDTQYFGPGTRLTVL.

The chain joins TRBV5-5 to TRBJ1-4, with 12 bases lining up with TRBD1. The CDR3 is 18 amino acids. Germline V CDR1 and CDR2: SGHKS, YYEKEE (reference sequence). V lost 3 bases and J lost 8; bases outside the gene matches: 14. DNA of the CDR3: TGTGCCAGCAGCTACGGGACAGGGGGCATTGGTTCGGTCGAAAAACTGTTTTTT. Encoded protein: CASSYGTGGIGSVEKLFF. Full variable domain (missing parts from reference TRBV5-5 and TRBJ1-4): DAGVTQSPTHLIKTRGQQVTLRCSPISGHKSVSWYQQVLGQGPQFIFQYYEKEERGRGNFPDRFSARQFPNYSSELNVNALLLGDSALYLCASSYGTGGIGSVEKLFFGSGTQLSVL.

A single count supports this clonotype. This chain joins TRBV3-1 and TRBJ1-5; tentative D call: TRBD1 (5 bases). The CDR3 length is 15 residues. Trimming pared 0 bases from V and 4 bases from J, leaving 10 bases between. CDR1 is LGHDT and CDR2 is YNNKEL in the germline V gene (reference sequence). In nucleotides, the CDR3 is TGTGCCAGCAGCCAAGATCGGGGCCCTAATCAGCCCCAGCATTTT. This codes for CASSQDRGPNQPQHF.

V usage is TRBV20-1 and J usage is TRBJ2-1, with 7 nucleotides matching TRBD1. There are 13 residues in the CDR3. V was pared by 6 bases and J by 3 bases, with 5 bases of the junction left unmatched. Germline CDR1 and CDR2: DFQATT and SNEGSKA (reference sequence). CDR3 coding DNA: TGCAGTGCCACGGGACAGCTCTACAATGAGCAGTTCTTC. Amino acids: CSATGQLYNEQFF.

In its sample, this clonotype was seen a few times. This chain links TRBV11-3 with TRBJ2-7; 8 positions match TRBD1. Germline V gene data show CDR1 as SGHNT and CDR2 as YENEEA. The junction had 8 bases not matched to a gene; V was cut back by 0 bases and J by 7 bases. The CDR3 has 15 residues. CDR3 amino acids: CASSLDGQGFGEQYF. The CDR3 coding sequence is TGTGCCAGCAGCTTAGACGGACAGGGTTTCGGTGAGCAGTACTTC.